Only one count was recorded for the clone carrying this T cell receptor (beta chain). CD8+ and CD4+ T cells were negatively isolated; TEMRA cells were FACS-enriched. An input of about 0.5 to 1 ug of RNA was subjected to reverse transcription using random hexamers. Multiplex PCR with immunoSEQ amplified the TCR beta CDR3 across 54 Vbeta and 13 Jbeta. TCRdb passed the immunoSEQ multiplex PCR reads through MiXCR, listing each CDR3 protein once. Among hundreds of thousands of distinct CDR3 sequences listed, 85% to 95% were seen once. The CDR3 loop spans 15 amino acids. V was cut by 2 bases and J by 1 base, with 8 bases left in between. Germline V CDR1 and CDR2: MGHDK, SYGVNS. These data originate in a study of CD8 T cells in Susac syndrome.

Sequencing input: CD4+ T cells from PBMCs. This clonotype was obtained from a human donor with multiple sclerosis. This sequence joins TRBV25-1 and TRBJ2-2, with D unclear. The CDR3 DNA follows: TGTGCCAGCAGTGAAACAAACAGGAACACCGGGGAGCTGTTTTTT. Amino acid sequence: CASSETNRNTGELFF.